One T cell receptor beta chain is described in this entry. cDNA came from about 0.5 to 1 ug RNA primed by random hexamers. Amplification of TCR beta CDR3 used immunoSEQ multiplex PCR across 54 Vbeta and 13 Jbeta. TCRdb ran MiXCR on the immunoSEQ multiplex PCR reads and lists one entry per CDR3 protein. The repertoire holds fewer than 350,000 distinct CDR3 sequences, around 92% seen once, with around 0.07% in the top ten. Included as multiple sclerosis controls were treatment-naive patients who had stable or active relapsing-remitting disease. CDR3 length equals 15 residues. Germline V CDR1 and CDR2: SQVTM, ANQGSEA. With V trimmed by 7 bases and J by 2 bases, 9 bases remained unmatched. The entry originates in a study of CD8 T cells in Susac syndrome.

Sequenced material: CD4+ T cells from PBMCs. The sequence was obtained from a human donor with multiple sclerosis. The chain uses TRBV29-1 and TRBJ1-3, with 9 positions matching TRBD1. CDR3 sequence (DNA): TGCAGCGCATCCCGGGACAGGGCTACTGGAAACACCATATATTTT. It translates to CSASRDRATGNTIYF.